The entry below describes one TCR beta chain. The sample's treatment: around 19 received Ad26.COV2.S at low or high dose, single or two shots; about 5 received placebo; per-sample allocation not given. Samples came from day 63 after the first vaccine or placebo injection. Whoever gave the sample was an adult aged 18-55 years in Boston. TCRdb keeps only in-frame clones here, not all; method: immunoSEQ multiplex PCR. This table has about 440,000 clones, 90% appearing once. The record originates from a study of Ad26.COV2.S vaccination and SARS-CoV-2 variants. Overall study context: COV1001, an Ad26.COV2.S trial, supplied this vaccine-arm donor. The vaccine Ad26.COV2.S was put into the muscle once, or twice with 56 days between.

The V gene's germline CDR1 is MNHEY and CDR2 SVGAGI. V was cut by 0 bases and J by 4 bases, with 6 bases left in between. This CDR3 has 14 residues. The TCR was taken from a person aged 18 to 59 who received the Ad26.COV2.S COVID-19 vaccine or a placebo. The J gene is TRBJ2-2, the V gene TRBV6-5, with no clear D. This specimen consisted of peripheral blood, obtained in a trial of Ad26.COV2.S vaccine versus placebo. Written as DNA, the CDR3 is TGTGCCAGCAGTTACTCGAAAGGCACCGGGGAGCTGTTTTTT. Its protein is CASSYSKGTGELFF.